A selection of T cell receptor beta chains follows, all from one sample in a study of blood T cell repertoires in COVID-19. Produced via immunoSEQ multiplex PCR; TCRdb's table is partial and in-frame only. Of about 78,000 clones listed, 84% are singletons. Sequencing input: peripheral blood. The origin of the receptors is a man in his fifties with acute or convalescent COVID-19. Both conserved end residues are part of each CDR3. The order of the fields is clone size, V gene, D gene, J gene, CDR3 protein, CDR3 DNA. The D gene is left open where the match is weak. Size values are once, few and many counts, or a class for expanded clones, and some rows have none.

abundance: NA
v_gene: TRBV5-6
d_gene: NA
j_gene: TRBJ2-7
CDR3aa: CASSLGGPYEQYF
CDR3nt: TGTGCCAGCAGCTTGGGGGGGCCCTACGAGCAGTACTTC

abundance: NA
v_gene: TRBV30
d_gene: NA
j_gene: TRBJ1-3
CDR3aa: CAWSRDTFSGNTIYF
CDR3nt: TGTGCCTGGTCACGGGACACTTTCTCTGGAAACACCATATATTTT

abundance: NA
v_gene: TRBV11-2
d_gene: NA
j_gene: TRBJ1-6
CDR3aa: CATSEQTYNSPLHF
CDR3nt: TGTGCCACCTCGGAACAGACATATAATTCACCCCTCCACTTT

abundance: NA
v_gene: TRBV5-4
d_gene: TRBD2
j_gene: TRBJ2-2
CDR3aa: CASSLSGGARTGELFF
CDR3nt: TGTGCCAGCAGCTTGTCGGGGGGGGCGAGGACCGGGGAGCTGTTTTTT

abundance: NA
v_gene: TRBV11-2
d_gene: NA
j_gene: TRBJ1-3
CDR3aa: CASSLSLSGNTIYF
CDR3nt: TGTGCCAGCAGCTTAAGTTTGAGTGGAAACACCATATATTTT

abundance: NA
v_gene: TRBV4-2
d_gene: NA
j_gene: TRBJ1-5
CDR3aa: CASSQEGGNQPQHF
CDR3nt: TGTGCCAGCAGCCAAGAAGGGGGCAATCAGCCCCAGCATTTT

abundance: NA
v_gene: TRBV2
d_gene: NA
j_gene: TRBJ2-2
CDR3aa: CASSVGGTTGELFF
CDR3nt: TGTGCCAGCAGTGTTGGGGGGACCACCGGGGAGCTGTTTTTT

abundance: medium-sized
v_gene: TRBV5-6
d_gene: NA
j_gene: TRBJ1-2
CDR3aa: CASSLQINYGYTF
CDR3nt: TGTGCCAGCAGCTTACAGATTAACTATGGCTACACCTTC

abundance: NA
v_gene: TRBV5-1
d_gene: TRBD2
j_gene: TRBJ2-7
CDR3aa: CASSLAVAGGEQYF
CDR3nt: TGCGCCAGCAGCTTGGCGGTAGCGGGAGGCGAGCAGTACTTC

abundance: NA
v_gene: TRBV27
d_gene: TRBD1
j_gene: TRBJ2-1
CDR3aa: CASSSTGNEQFF
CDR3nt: TGTGCCAGCAGTTCGACAGGGAATGAGCAGTTCTTC

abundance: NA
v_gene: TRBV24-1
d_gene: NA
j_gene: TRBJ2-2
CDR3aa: CATSEGRNTGELFF
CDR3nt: TGTGCCACCAGTGAGGGGAGGAACACCGGGGAGCTGTTTTTT

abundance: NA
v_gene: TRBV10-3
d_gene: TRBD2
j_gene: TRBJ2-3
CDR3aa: CAIRRLGGASYGADTQYF
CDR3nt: TGTGCCATCAGGCGTTTGGGAGGGGCCTCCTATGGCGCAGATACGCAGTATTTT

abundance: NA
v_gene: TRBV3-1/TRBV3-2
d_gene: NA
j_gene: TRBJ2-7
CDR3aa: CASSQVEYEQYF
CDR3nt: TGTGCCAGCAGCCAAGTAGAATACGAGCAGTACTTC

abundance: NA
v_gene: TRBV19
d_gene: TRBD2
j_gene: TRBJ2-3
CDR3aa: CASSIGGSDTQYF
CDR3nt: TGTGCCAGTAGTATCGGGGGGTCTGATACGCAGTATTTT

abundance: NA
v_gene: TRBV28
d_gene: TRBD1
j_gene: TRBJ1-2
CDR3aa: CASRGGTGLGYTF
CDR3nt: TGTGCCAGCAGAGGGGGGACAGGGTTAGGCTACACCTTC

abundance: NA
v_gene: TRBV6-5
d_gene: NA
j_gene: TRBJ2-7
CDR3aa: CASGGRETYEQYF
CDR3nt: TGTGCCAGCGGAGGTAGGGAAACCTACGAGCAGTACTTC

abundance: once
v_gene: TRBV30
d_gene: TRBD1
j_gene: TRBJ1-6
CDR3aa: CAWKRTGNSPLHF
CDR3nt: TGTGCCTGGAAGAGGACAGGGAATTCACCCCTCCACTTT

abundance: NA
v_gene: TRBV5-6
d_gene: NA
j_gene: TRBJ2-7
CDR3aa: CASGLSGGREQYF
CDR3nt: TGTGCCAGCGGCTTGAGTGGAGGTCGCGAGCAGTACTTC

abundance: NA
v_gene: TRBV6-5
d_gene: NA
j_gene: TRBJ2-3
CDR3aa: CASNSGQAGSDTQYF
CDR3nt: TGTGCCAGCAATTCCGGCCAAGCCGGGTCGGATACGCAGTATTTT

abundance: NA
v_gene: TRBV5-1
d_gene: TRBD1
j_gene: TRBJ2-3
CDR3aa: CASARGSWDTQYF
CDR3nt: TGCGCCAGCGCCAGGGGGTCATGGGATACGCAGTATTTT

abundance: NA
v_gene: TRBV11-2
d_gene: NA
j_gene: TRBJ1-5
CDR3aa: CASSLGVNQPQHF
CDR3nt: TGTGCCAGCAGCTTGGGCGTCAATCAGCCCCAGCATTTT

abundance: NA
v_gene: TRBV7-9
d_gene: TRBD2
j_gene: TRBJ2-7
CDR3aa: CASSFLSGLAGGEQYF
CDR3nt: TGTGCCAGCAGCTTTTTATCGGGACTAGCGGGAGGCGAGCAGTACTTC

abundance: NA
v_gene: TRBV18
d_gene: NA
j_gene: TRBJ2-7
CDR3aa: CASSPPLGYGGVDEQYF
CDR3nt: TGTGCCAGCTCACCACCCTTGGGATACGGAGGGGTGGACGAGCAGTACTTC

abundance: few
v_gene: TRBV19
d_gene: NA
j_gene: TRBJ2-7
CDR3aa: CASSRMSGTYEQYF
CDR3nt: TGTGCCAGTAGTAGAATGTCAGGGACCTACGAGCAGTACTTC

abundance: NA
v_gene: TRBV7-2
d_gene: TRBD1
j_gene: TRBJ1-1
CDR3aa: CASSPNRGQTEAFF
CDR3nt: TGTGCCAGCAGCCCGAACAGGGGGCAAACTGAAGCTTTCTTT

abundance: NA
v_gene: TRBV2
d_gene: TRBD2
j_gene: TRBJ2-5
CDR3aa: CASSENRGGSVQTQYF
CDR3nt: TGTGCCAGCAGTGAGAATCGGGGGGGCAGTGTTCAGACCCAGTACTTC

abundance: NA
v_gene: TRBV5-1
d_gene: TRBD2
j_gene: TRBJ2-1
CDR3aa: CASSLGRGGLDNEQFF
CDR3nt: TGCGCCAGCAGCTTGGGTCGGGGGGGCTTGGACAATGAGCAGTTCTTC

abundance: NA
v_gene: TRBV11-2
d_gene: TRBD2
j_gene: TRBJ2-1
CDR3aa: CASSYERGGWDEQFF
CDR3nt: TGTGCCAGCAGCTATGAGCGGGGGGGCTGGGATGAGCAGTTCTTC

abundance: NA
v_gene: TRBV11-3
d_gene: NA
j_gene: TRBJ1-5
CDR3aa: CASSLSNQPQHF
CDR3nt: TGTGCCAGCAGCCTAAGCAATCAGCCCCAGCATTTT

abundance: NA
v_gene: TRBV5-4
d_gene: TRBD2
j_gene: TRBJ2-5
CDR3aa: CASSLVGGGETQYF
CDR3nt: TGTGCCAGCAGCTTGGTTGGGGGAGGGGAGACCCAGTACTTC

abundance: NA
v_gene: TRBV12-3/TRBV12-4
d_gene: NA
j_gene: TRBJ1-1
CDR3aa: CASSLGGAEAFF
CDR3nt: TGTGCCAGCAGTTTGGGGGGGGCTGAAGCTTTCTTT

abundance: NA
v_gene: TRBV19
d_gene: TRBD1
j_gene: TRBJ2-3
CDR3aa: CASSVRTGATDTQYF
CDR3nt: TGTGCCAGTAGTGTCCGGACAGGGGCCACAGATACGCAGTATTTT

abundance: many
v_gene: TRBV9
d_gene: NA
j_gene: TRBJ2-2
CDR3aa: CASSVRDSGELFF
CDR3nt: TGTGCCAGCAGCGTACGGGATTCCGGGGAGCTGTTTTTT

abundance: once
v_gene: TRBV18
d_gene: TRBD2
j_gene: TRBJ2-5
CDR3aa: CASSPRARGEETQYF
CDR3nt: TGTGCCAGCTCACCTCGGGCGCGGGGGGAGGAGACCCAGTACTTC

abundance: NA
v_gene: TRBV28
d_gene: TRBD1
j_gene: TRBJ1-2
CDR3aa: CATLSPGQGAGYTF
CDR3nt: TGTGCCACTCTGTCGCCGGGACAGGGCGCTGGCTACACCTTC

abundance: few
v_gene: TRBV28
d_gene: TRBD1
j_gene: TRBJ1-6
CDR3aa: CASSRTLGTGYNSPLHF
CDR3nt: TGTGCCAGCAGTCGTACCCTCGGGACAGGATATAATTCACCCCTCCACTTT

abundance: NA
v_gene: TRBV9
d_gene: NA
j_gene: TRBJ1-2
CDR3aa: CASSPHGGGANYGYTF
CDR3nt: TGTGCCAGCAGCCCCCACGGGGGGGGCGCGAACTATGGCTACACCTTC

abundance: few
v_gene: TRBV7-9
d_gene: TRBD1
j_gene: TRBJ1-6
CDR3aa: CASQTGTGDSPLHF
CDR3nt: TGTGCCAGCCAAACCGGGACAGGGGATTCACCCCTCCACTTT

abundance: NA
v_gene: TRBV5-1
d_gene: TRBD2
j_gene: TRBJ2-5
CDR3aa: CASSLITSGRGGETQYF
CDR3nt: TGCGCCAGCAGCTTGATAACTAGCGGGAGAGGGGGAGAGACCCAGTACTTC